The sequence of this TCR beta chain was determined in a study of CD8 T cells in Susac syndrome. Germline loops: CDR1 SGHVS, CDR2 FQNEAQ. This CDR3 is built from 15 residues. Trimming removed 5 bases from V and 1 base from J; junction bases left unmatched: 3. FACS enriched CD8+ TEMRA cells, while bulk CD8+ and CD4+ were negatively isolated. An amount of RNA that ranged from 0.5 to 1 ug was reverse transcribed with random hexamers. Amplification of TCR beta CDR3 across 54 Vbeta and 13 Jbeta was performed with immunoSEQ multiplex PCR. TCRdb reprocessed the immunoSEQ multiplex PCR reads via MiXCR and lists one record per CDR3 protein. The data show some 99,000 distinct CDR3 sequences, with 95% to 98% seen just once and roughly 0.099% held by the top ten.

This sequence joins TRBV7-8 and TRBJ2-2, with 8 bases matching TRBD1. The specimen was CD4+ T cells from PBMCs. This TCR was recovered from a human donor in good health. This CDR3 reads CASSRTGQNTGELFF. The CDR3 coding sequence is TGTGCCAGCAGCAGGACAGGGCAGAACACCGGGGAGCTGTTTTTT.